The 3 T cell receptor beta chains reported below all come from one sample, sequenced in a study of response to subunit inactivated influenza vaccine. MiXCR was run by TCRdb on the RT-PCR reads, yielding one entry per CDR3 protein. The sample has roughly 700,000 distinct CDR3 sequences, about 15% seen once; the top ten hold approximately 7%. Sample: PBMCs from blood, taken less than 15 days before vaccination. These receptors originate from a man aged 50 to 60 who received an inactivated influenza vaccine.

This clonotype was found a few times. V and J are TRBV12-3 or TRBV12-4 and TRBJ2-1; either TRBD1 or TRBD2 may supply D (5 bases each). The V end was cut by 5 bases, the J end by 6 bases, with 8 bases between. The CDR3 totals 12 residues. The CDR3 reads CASSRDGNEQFF. The DNA for the CDR3 is TGTGCCAGCAGTCGGGACGGCAATGAGCAGTTCTTC.

This clonotype showed up just a few times. The chain links TRBV29-1 to TRBJ2-1; D ambiguous. The CDR3 loop spans 10 amino acids. Looked up from germline, CDR1 is SQVTM and CDR2 is ANQGSEA. The V gene lost 6 bases and the J gene lost 12 bases, with 12 bases spanning the gap. The CDR3 bases are TGCAGCGTACTACGGACGGGGCAGTTCTTC. This gives the protein CSVLRTGQFF.

This clonotype was observed a handful of times. The J gene is TRBJ2-7, the V gene TRBV28; D remains unclear. The CDR3 runs to 16 residues. From germline, CDR1 is MDHEN and CDR2 SYDVKM. Trimming left V 2 bases short and J 0 bases short, with 14 bases between. The CDR3 sequence: CASSLDLRRSSYEQYF. CDR3 DNA sequence: TGTGCCAGCAGTTTAGACCTAAGACGTAGCTCCTACGAGCAGTACTTC.